The sequence of this TCR beta chain was determined in a study of CD8+ T cells in alopecia areata. V lost 1 base, J lost 2 bases, and 9 bases lay in between. The CDR3 runs 14 residues. Per the germline V gene, CDR1 is LNHDA and CDR2 is SQIVND (reference sequence). The treatment here: oral pan-JAK inhibitor, 5-10 mg twice daily. Alopecia areata patients provided lesional scalp punch biopsies and peripheral blood. RNA extraction was followed by reverse transcription into cDNA, which acted as the sequencing template. The data were produced by immunoSEQ multiplex PCR, yet TCRdb's version contains in-frame clones alone and is incomplete. The profile shows around 160,000 clones, 55% to 75% of them singletons.

This TCR was sampled from a human donor with alopecia areata. This material consisted of CD4+ T cells sorted from blood, taken at week 24, from a patient treated with tofacitinib. The chain couples TRBV19 to TRBJ2-7, with D hard to call. This CDR3 is CASSIAPGPYEQYF. The CDR3 DNA reads TGTGCCAGTAGTATAGCCCCTGGACCCTACGAGCAGTACTTC. The full variable domain, its missing parts supplied by reference TRBV19 and TRBJ2-7, is DGGITQSPKYLFRKEGQNVTLSCEQNLNHDAMYWYRQDPGQGLRLIYYSQIVNDFQKGDIAEGYSVSREKKESFPLTVTSAQKNPTAFYLCASSIAPGPYEQYFGPGTRLTVT.